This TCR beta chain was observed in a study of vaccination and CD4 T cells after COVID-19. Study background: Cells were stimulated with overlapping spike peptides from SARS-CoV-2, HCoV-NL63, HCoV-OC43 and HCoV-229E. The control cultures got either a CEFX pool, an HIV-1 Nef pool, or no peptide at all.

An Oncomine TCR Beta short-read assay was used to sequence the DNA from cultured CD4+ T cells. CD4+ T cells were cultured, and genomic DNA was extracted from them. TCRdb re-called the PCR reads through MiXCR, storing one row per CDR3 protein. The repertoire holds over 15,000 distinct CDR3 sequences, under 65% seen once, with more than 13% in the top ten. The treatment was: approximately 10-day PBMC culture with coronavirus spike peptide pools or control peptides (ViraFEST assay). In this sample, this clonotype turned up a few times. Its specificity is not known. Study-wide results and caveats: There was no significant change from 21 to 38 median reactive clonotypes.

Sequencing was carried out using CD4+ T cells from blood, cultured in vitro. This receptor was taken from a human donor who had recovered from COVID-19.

CDR3 residues: CASMVLSYNSPLHF. The CDR3 nucleotides are TGTGCCAGCATGGTCCTCTCCTATAATTCACCCCTCCACTTT. The chain combines TRBV6-1 with TRBJ1-6; D remains unclear. V dropped 7 bases and J dropped 0 bases, with 7 bases sitting between them. The CDR3 totals 14 residues. CDR1 and CDR2 from the germline V gene are MNHNS and SASEGT.